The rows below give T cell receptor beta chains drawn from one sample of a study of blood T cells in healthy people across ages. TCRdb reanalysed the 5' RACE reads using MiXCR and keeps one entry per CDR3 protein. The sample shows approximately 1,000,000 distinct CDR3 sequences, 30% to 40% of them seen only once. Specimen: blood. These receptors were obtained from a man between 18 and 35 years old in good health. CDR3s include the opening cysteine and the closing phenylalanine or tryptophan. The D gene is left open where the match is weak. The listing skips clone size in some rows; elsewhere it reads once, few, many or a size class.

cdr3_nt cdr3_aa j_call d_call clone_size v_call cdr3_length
TGTGCCAGCAGCCATTTTCGAGAAAATTACGAGCAGTACTTC CASSHFRENYEQYF TRBJ2-7 NA few TRBV11-1 14
TGTGCCATCAGTGAAGGATCCTACAATGAGCAGTTCTTC CAISEGSYNEQFF TRBJ2-1 NA many TRBV10-3 13
TGCAGCGTTGATATGGATACAGGGCCCACCTTC CSVDMDTGPTF TRBJ1-2 NA NA TRBV29-1 11
TGTGCCAGCAGCTTACAGGGCCTATCCTACAATGAGCAGTACTTC CASSLQGLSYNEQYF TRBJ2-7 NA NA TRBV11-2 15
TGTGCCAACAGCCACGGAACAAACTACGAGCAGTACTTC CANSHGTNYEQYF TRBJ2-7 NA NA TRBV3-1 13
TGCGCCAGCAGCTTGGCTCCCCTCGTTGGCACAGATACGCAGTATTTT CASSLAPLVGTDTQYF TRBJ2-3 NA NA TRBV5-1 16
TGCAGTGCTAAAGACAACACCCCCTACAATGAGCAGTTCTTC CSAKDNTPYNEQFF TRBJ2-1 NA NA TRBV20-1 14
TGTGCCAGCAGTTTATCCAGGACAAGATATAATTCACCCCTCCACTTT CASSLSRTRYNSPLHF TRBJ1-6 NA few TRBV12-3/TRBV12-4 16
TGTGCCAGCAGTTTGGTCGGGCGGGGGGGCACGACTGAGCAGTTCTTC CASSLVGRGGTTEQFF TRBJ2-1 TRBD2 NA TRBV12-3/TRBV12-4 16
TGTGCCAGCACCCCGGCGGGGCCAACCCACAATGAGCAGTTCTTC CASTPAGPTHNEQFF TRBJ2-1 NA NA TRBV6-1 15
TGTGCCAGCAGCTGGCGGGGGGCAGGTCAGTTCTTC CASSWRGAGQFF TRBJ2-1 TRBD2 few TRBV11-2 12
TGTGCCAGCAGTTACTCAGAGAACACTAAAGCTTTCTTT CASSYSENTKAFF TRBJ1-1 NA NA TRBV6-5 13
TGTGCCAGCAGCCGAGTACGTAATGAAAAACTGTTTTTT CASSRVRNEKLFF TRBJ1-4 NA once TRBV7-3 13
TGCAGTGCGAGGGGGGAATACGAGCAGTACTTC CSARGEYEQYF TRBJ2-7 NA few TRBV20-1 11
TGTGCCAGCAGTGAACGGAGCGGGGGAGGGTATGAGCAGTACTTC CASSERSGGGYEQYF TRBJ2-5 TRBD2 NA TRBV2 15
TGTGCCAGCAGCGTAGGACCCAGCCCCTACAATGAGCAGTTCTTC CASSVGPSPYNEQFF TRBJ2-1 NA NA TRBV9 15
TGTGCCAGCAGCTCAGGACAGACGAGCTCCTATAATTCACCCCTCCACTTT CASSSGQTSSYNSPLHF TRBJ1-6 NA NA TRBV9 17
TGTGCCAGCAGCGCCGAACCTGATATGGGAGAAGCTTTCTTT CASSAEPDMGEAFF TRBJ1-1 NA few TRBV9 14
TGTGCCAGCAGCCACGGGACTTCCGAGCAGTACTTC CASSHGTSEQYF TRBJ2-7 NA few TRBV6-5 12
TGTGCCGGCAGTTTATCTACAGGTTCGGTTCGGCCCCAGCATTTT CAGSLSTGSVRPQHF TRBJ1-5 NA NA TRBV27 15
TGTGCCAGCAGTTTTTCCGGGACGTATGAGCAGTTCTTC CASSFSGTYEQFF TRBJ2-1 NA few TRBV12-3/TRBV12-4 13
TGTGCCAGCAGTCGAGGGGCCGGCCAGCCCCAGCATTTT CASSRGAGQPQHF TRBJ1-5 NA NA TRBV6-2/TRBV6-3 13
TGTGCCAGTAGTCCGTCCGCGGCTGGGGAGCTGTTTTTT CASSPSAAGELFF TRBJ2-2 NA NA TRBV19 13
TGTGCCAGCAGCCCCCAACCAGGGGAGGCCCAGCATTTT CASSPQPGEAQHF TRBJ1-5 NA NA TRBV9 13
TGTGCCAGCCCGGAATGGAACAGACAATCATACGAGCAGTACTTC CASPEWNRQSYEQYF TRBJ2-7 NA few TRBV6-2/TRBV6-3 15
TGTGCCACACACAGGGGATTCGGTGAGCAGTTCTTC CATHRGFGEQFF TRBJ2-1 TRBD1 NA TRBV28 12
TGTGCCAGCAGCTATGGACGGAGTGAGCAGTACTTC CASSYGRSEQYF TRBJ2-5 NA NA TRBV12-3/TRBV12-4 12
TGTGCTAGTGGTTTAAGAGGCGGCTATGGCTACACCTTC CASGLRGGYGYTF TRBJ1-2 NA NA TRBV12-5 13
TGTGCCAGCAGCTTAGCCGGGGGGGATCACAATGAGCAGTTCTTC CASSLAGGDHNEQFF TRBJ2-1 TRBD2 NA TRBV7-2 15
TGTGCCATCAGTCCTCAGGCAGACGGCTATGGCTACACCTTC CAISPQADGYGYTF TRBJ1-2 NA NA TRBV10-3 14
TGTGCCAGCGCTACTGGAGGGGGATACAATGAGCAGTTCTTC CASATGGGYNEQFF TRBJ2-1 NA NA TRBV28 14
TGCAGCGTTGAGGATACACCGGGAGGAGGGTTTGAAGCTTTCTTT CSVEDTPGGGFEAFF TRBJ1-1 NA NA TRBV29-1 15
TGTGCCAGCGGGACAGACAGGGCTCCCATGAACACTGAAGCTTTCTTT CASGTDRAPMNTEAFF TRBJ1-1 TRBD1 NA TRBV7-9 16
TGCGCCAGCAGCTCAATCCCCGGGACAGGGGCAAATGAGCAGTTCTTC CASSSIPGTGANEQFF TRBJ2-1 TRBD1 few TRBV5-1 16
TGCGCCAGCAGCTTGGAGGTGGGGAGAGCTAATAAAAAACTGTTTTTT CASSLEVGRANKKLFF TRBJ1-4 NA NA TRBV5-1 16
TGTGCCAGCAGCTTTTCCGCTGAATATTATAACACTGAAGCTTTCTTT CASSFSAEYYNTEAFF TRBJ1-1 NA few TRBV5-5 16
TGTGCCAGCAGCCCTGCGGGGACAGGGTTCACTGAAGCTTTCTTT CASSPAGTGFTEAFF TRBJ1-1 TRBD1 few TRBV7-2 15
TGCAGCGTTGAACGGGGGACCTATGGCTACACCTTC CSVERGTYGYTF TRBJ1-2 NA few TRBV29-1 12
TGTGCCAGCGGTTGGGGACAGGGGAACACTGAAGCTTTCTTT CASGWGQGNTEAFF TRBJ1-1 TRBD1 NA TRBV2 14
TGTGCCAGCAGCTTAGATAACGTAGGACAGGGATACAATGAGCAGTACTTC CASSLDNVGQGYNEQYF TRBJ2-7 TRBD1 few TRBV11-2 17
TGCAGTGCTAGAGCAGGCTCTGGGGCCAACGTCCTGACTTTC CSARAGSGANVLTF TRBJ2-6 NA many TRBV20-1 14
TGCGCCAGCACCGGGGGGACAGGGTCTAAAAACACTGAAGCTTTCTTT CASTGGTGSKNTEAFF TRBJ1-1 TRBD1 few TRBV4-3 16
TGTGCCAGCAGCTTAGGGCGCTGGGCTACAGATACGCAGTATTTT CASSLGRWATDTQYF TRBJ2-3 NA few TRBV7-2 15
TGTGCCAGCAGCTGGGGGGGGACAGGGGAAACTGAAGCTTTCTTT CASSWGGTGETEAFF TRBJ1-1 TRBD1 NA TRBV5-6 15
TGCGCCAGCAGCCTTACAGGGGTAAGGGCCTCTGGGGCCAACGTCCTGACTTTC CASSLTGVRASGANVLTF TRBJ2-6 TRBD1 NA TRBV5-1 18
TGTGCCAGTAGTATAGATCGAGGGAGCTCCTACAATGAGCAGTTCTTC CASSIDRGSSYNEQFF TRBJ2-1 NA few TRBV19 16